These T cell receptor beta chains were read from a single sample in a study of T cells in Graves' hyperthyroidism and ophthalmopathy. One entry per CDR3 protein results from TCRdb running MiXCR on the multiplex PCR reads. The sample holds about 290,000 distinct CDR3 sequences; roughly 15% are singletons and the top ten take roughly a third. The specimen sequenced was blood. These receptors were collected from a man aged 25 to 45 with Graves' hyperthyroidism. The CDR3 runs from the conserved cysteine through the conserved F or W. D genes are given only for firm matches. For some rows the clone size is stated as once, few or many, or as a class when expanded; others skip it.

j_call d_call clone_size v_call cdr3_nt cdr3_aa
TRBJ1-2 TRBD1 many TRBV7-9 TGTGCCAGCAGCGGGACAGGGGGGAGGTATGGCTACACCTTC CASSGTGGRYGYTF
TRBJ2-7 NA many TRBV12-3/TRBV12-4 TGTGCCAGCAGCCCTCAGGCAGGGCCAGCCTACGAGCAGTACTTC CASSPQAGPAYEQYF
TRBJ2-5 NA few TRBV20-1 TGCAGTGATGTTGGTATTCAAGAGACCCAGTACTTC CSDVGIQETQYF
TRBJ2-7 NA many TRBV5-1 TGCGCCAGCAGCCCCCTGGCTAGCGCGGGCTACGAGCAGTACTTC CASSPLASAGYEQYF
TRBJ2-1 NA many TRBV20-1 TGCAGTGCTAGTTTGTCTATCGGACGCAATGAGCAGTTCTTC CSASLSIGRNEQFF
TRBJ2-1 TRBD2 many TRBV14 TGTGCCAGCAGCCGAGGGACTAGCGGGGGGTCCTCCTACAATGAGCAGTTCTTC CASSRGTSGGSSYNEQFF
TRBJ2-2 NA NA TRBV5-1 TGCGCCAGCAGCTCCCAAGGCCACACCGGGGAGCTGTTTTTT CASSSQGHTGELFF
TRBJ2-2 NA NA TRBV3-1 TGTGCCAGCAGCCCTATGGGGATTGGCGGGGAGCTGTTTTTT CASSPMGIGGELFF
TRBJ2-5 TRBD1 few TRBV5-1 TGCGCCAGCAGCTTGGGGACAGGGGGACTCCGGTTGACCCAGTACTTC CASSLGTGGLRLTQYF
TRBJ1-2 NA many TRBV12-3/TRBV12-4 TGTGCCAGCAGTCTACGGACAGTCGTGACAGCGATTACTAACTATGGCTACACCTTC CASSLRTVVTAITNYGYTF
TRBJ1-4 NA NA TRBV20-1 TGCAGTGCTAAACAGAAAGCCTTTGAAAAACTGTTTTTT CSAKQKAFEKLFF
TRBJ2-2 NA NA TRBV12-3/TRBV12-4 TGTGCCAGCATCCCAGGGGGGGAGGTCTGGGAGCTGTTTTTT CASIPGGEVWELFF
TRBJ2-1 NA few TRBV10-1 TGCGCCAGCAGTGCCGGGGTTGAGCAGTTCTTC CASSAGVEQFF
TRBJ2-3 TRBD2 many TRBV5-1 TGCGCCAGCAGCTTGGCTAGCGGAGGGAGCACAGATACGCAGTATTTT CASSLASGGSTDTQYF
TRBJ2-1 NA many TRBV5-5 TGTGCCAGCAGCTTGGAGCCCAAGAGAACCCAGTTCTTC CASSLEPKRTQFF
TRBJ2-1 TRBD2 few TRBV15 TGTGCCACCAGCAGAGAAAGGCTAGCGGGAATGAACAATGAGCAGTTCTTC CATSRERLAGMNNEQFF
TRBJ2-1 TRBD2 many TRBV11-2 TGTGCCAGCAGCGTACGACTAGCGGGAGAGAATGAGCAGTTCTTC CASSVRLAGENEQFF
TRBJ2-2 NA few TRBV6-6 TGTGCCAGCAGTTACCGAGAGGGAGGCAACACCGGGGAGCTGTTTTTT CASSYREGGNTGELFF
TRBJ1-2 NA few TRBV10-3 TGTGCCATCAAGGGGCGGCCAGGACAAGGCGATGGCTACACCTTC CAIKGRPGQGDGYTF
TRBJ1-1 TRBD1 NA TRBV19 TGTGCCACCTCAGACAGGGGGCGCGTGAACACTGAAGCTTTCTTT CATSDRGRVNTEAFF
TRBJ2-2 TRBD2 few TRBV7-2 TGTGCCAGCAGCTTATCTAGCGGGATTACGAACACCGGGGAGCTGTTTTTT CASSLSSGITNTGELFF
TRBJ2-5 NA NA TRBV7-9 TGTGCCAGCAGCTTAGACAGGGACGGAGAGACCCAGTACTTC CASSLDRDGETQYF
TRBJ2-1 NA few TRBV24-1 TGTGCCACCAGTGACCACGGGGGCGGGAGTTACAATGAGCAGTTCTTC CATSDHGGGSYNEQFF
TRBJ1-1 NA many TRBV6-1 TGTGCCAGCAGTGACTCGTGGGGGACTGAAGCTTTCTTT CASSDSWGTEAFF
TRBJ2-7 NA many TRBV28 TGTGCCAGCACCTCGACCTGGTTTACCTCCTACGAGCAGTACTTC CASTSTWFTSYEQYF
TRBJ1-2 NA NA TRBV2 TGTGCCTCACAGGGCTATCCTGGCTACACCTTC CASQGYPGYTF
TRBJ2-2 NA many TRBV27 TGTGCCAGCACCACCGTGGGCGGCACCGGGGAGCTGTTTTTT CASTTVGGTGELFF
TRBJ1-4 TRBD1 many TRBV28 TGTGCCACAGGGGGGGGGTTGGATGAAAAACTGTTTTTT CATGGGLDEKLFF
TRBJ2-2 NA few TRBV3-1 TGTGCCAGCAGCTCTCGGACGAACACCGGGGAGCTGTTTTTT CASSSRTNTGELFF
TRBJ1-5 NA few TRBV19 TGTGCCAGTAGTAAGGAATCCATGGGAAAAAATCAGCCCCAGCATTTT CASSKESMGKNQPQHF
TRBJ2-2 NA many TRBV28 TGTGCCAGCAGTTTTCCGGGGCGAGACACCGGGGAGCTGTTTTTT CASSFPGRDTGELFF
TRBJ2-1 NA once TRBV29-1 TGCAGCGTTAGGAGGGGTAGCTCCTACAATGAGCAGTTCTTC CSVRRGSSYNEQFF
TRBJ1-2 TRBD1 few TRBV9 TGTGCCAGCAGCACACAGGGGACATCTGATGGCTACACCTTC CASSTQGTSDGYTF
TRBJ2-2 TRBD1 NA TRBV27 TGTGCCAGCACTATGGGGACAGGACGGACGACCGGGGAGCTGTTTTTT CASTMGTGRTTGELFF
TRBJ1-2 NA NA TRBV11-2 TGTGCCAGCAGCTTAAACAGGGTCGGTTATGGCTACACCTTC CASSLNRVGYGYTF
TRBJ2-3 TRBD2 many TRBV5-1 TGCGCCAGCAGCCATACTAGCGGGAGGGCGTCAGATACGCAGTATTTT CASSHTSGRASDTQYF
TRBJ2-1 TRBD2 many TRBV2 TGTGCCAGCAGTGAACCTAGCGGAGAGTACAATGAGCAGTTCTTC CASSEPSGEYNEQFF
TRBJ2-1 NA many TRBV6-1 TGTGCCAGCAGTGAAGGGGTTGGTGCCTACAATGAGCAGTTCTTC CASSEGVGAYNEQFF
TRBJ2-3 TRBD1 many TRBV11-2 TGTGCCAGCAGCTTACTCTGGGACAGTAGCACAGATACGCAGTATTTT CASSLLWDSSTDTQYF